This TCR beta chain was found in a study of blood T cell repertoires in COVID-19. As for the study in general: T cells, B-cell-depleted T cells, or PBMCs provided the cDNA or gDNA that served as material.

Repertoires were generated with immunoSEQ multiplex PCR, while TCRdb's copy carries only in-frame clones and drops some. The sample consists of almost 400,000 clones, just under 90% of them appearing once. Trimming took 6 bases from V and 3 from J, leaving 9 bases between them. The CDR3 extends over 12 amino acids. Participants reported their clinical history, and cohort assignment relied on those reports. This clonotype originated in a woman in her thirties who had recovered from COVID-19. The source material was PBMCs or T cells enriched from blood (not recorded which). V usage is TRBV12-3 or TRBV12-4 and J usage is TRBJ2-7, with D perhaps TRBD2 (5 bases). Here the CDR3 reads CASSKTSYEQYF. In DNA, the CDR3 is TGTGCCAGCAGCAAAACTAGCTACGAGCAGTACTTC.